Each of the 17 T cell receptor beta chains below was sequenced from the same sample in a study of human CD4 T cells and Enterobacteriaceae. Memory CD4+ T cells were sorted as all CD4+ cells except CD45RA+CCR7+CD95- naive cells, over 95% pure. Only in-frame clones appear in the TCRdb table, and some are missing; sequencing was by immunoSEQ multiplex PCR. The data contain tens of thousands of clones, just under 85% of them seen just once; the ten biggest clones take up 1.7%. The sequencing sample was made of memory CD4+ T cells from blood. Receptor source: a human donor in good health.

This sequence joins TRBV6-5 and TRBJ2-7; TRBD2 matches at 7 bases. The junction had 4 bases not matched to a gene; V was cut back by 0 bases and J by 2 bases. The CDR3 length is 15 residues. Germline V gene data show CDR1 as MNHEY and CDR2 as SVGAGI. CDR3 sequence: CASSYSVSGAYEQYF. The CDR3 bases are TGTGCCAGCAGTTACTCGGTCAGCGGGGCCTACGAGCAGTACTTC.

V is TRBV27 and J is TRBJ2-7; D is uncertain. This CDR3 comprises 16 residues. Germline CDR1 MNHEY, CDR2 SMNVEV (reference sequence). Trimming removed 3 bases from V and 5 bases from J, with 20 bases in between. The CDR3 loop reads CASSLYSEASNDEQYF. CDR3 sequence (DNA): TGTGCCAGCAGTTTGTACAGCGAGGCGTCGAACGACGAGCAGTACTTC.

This chain links TRBV6-5 with TRBJ1-5, with no clear D. The CDR3 is 13 residues long. Germline CDR1 and CDR2: MNHEY and SVGAGI. The germline V and J ends were trimmed by 4 bases and 4 bases, with 8 bases remaining between them. CDR3 region: CASSSQNNQPQHF. The DNA for the CDR3 is TGTGCCAGCAGTTCCCAAAATAATCAGCCCCAGCATTTT.

The V and J genes are TRBV6-5 and TRBJ1-2, with 8 bases aligning to TRBD1. Germline V gene sequence: CDR1 MNHEY, CDR2 SVGAGI. The CDR3 sequence is 14 residues long. Germline trimming cut 6 bases from V and 0 bases from J; bases unmatched to any gene: 3. The CDR3 coding sequence is TGTGCCAGCAGCCCACAGGGGGCTAACTATGGCTACACCTTC. It encodes CASSPQGANYGYTF.

The rearrangement uses TRBV28 and TRBJ1-4; D possibly corresponds to TRBD1 (5 bases). Trimming pared 5 bases from V and 0 bases from J, leaving 7 bases between. The germline gives CDR1 MDHEN, CDR2 SYDVKM. The CDR3 has 14 amino acids. CDR3 bases: TGTGCCAGCAGTACAGGAGCAACTAATGAAAAACTGTTTTTT. Protein sequence: CASSTGATNEKLFF.

The chain carries TRBV9 and TRBJ1-4, with TRBD1 as a possible D gene (6 bases). The CDR3 contains 15 residues. V was trimmed by 2 bases and J by 5 bases, leaving 13 bases between them. Germline-derived CDR1 and CDR2 are SGDLS and YYNGEE. The CDR3 bases are TGTGCCAGCAGCGTCACAGGGAACAAGAATGAAAAACTGTTTTTT. This sequence encodes CASSVTGNKNEKLFF.

The table lists this clone with a count of one. The chain is built from TRBV2 and TRBJ2-5; 11 nucleotides line up with TRBD1. The CDR3 covers 15 residues. V was clipped by 6 bases and J by 5 bases; unmatched bases: 8. Germline V gene data show CDR1 as SNHLY and CDR2 as FYNNEI. The CDR3 DNA follows: TGTGCCAGCAGGACCGGGACAGGGGGTTTTGAGACCCAGTACTTC. This sequence encodes CASRTGTGGFETQYF.

The rearrangement links TRBV28 to TRBJ1-1; D perhaps matches TRBD1 (5 bases). V was cut by 4 bases and J by 1 base, with 13 bases left in between. The germline V gene encodes CDR1 MDHEN and CDR2 SYDVKM. The length of the CDR3 is 15 residues. CDR3 sequence (DNA): TGTGCCAGCAGTTGGGGCAGCTTTTGGAACACTGAAGCTTTCTTT. It is translated as CASSWGSFWNTEAFF. The full variable domain, rest sourced from reference TRBV28 and TRBJ1-1, is DVKVTQSSRYLVKRTGEKVFLECVQDMDHENMFWYRQDPGLGLRLIYFSYDVKMKEKGDIPEGYSVSREKKERFSLILESASTNQTSMYLCASSWGSFWNTEAFFGQGTRLTVV.

This clone has a single count. V usage is TRBV7-3 and J usage is TRBJ1-1; 9 bases match TRBD1. Germline V gives CDR1 SGHTA, CDR2 FQGTGA. CDR3 size: 13 residues. The trim removed 6 bases at V and 3 bases at J, leaving 2 bases unmatched. The CDR3 DNA follows: TGTGCCAGCAGTCGGGACAGGGACACTGAAGCTTTCTTT. It encodes CASSRDRDTEAFF.

The chain has TRBV14 and TRBJ2-1; possibly TRBD2 for D (5 bases). From germline, CDR1 is SGHDN and CDR2 FVKESK. CDR3 length: 16 residues. V lost 6 bases, J lost 6 bases, and 21 bases lay in between. CDR3 residues: CASSRTTSPPGNEQFF. CDR3 DNA: TGTGCCAGCAGTCGGACCACTAGTCCTCCTGGCAATGAGCAGTTCTTC. The full variable domain, in which reference TRBV14 and TRBJ2-1 provide the parts outside the CDR3, is EAGVTQFPSHSVIEKGQTVTLRCDPISGHDNLYWYRRVMGKEIKFLLHFVKESKQDESGMPNNRFLAERTGGTYSTLKVQPAELEDSGVYFCASSRTTSPPGNEQFFGPGTRLTVL.

This clone was picked up one time. The V call is TRBV11-3, the J call TRBJ2-2; D is unclear. The CDR3 is 15 residues long. V lost 5 bases, J lost 5 bases, and 15 bases lay in between. CDR1 SGHNT and CDR2 YENEEA come from the germline V gene. For the CDR3, the DNA is TGTGCCAGCAGCCACGACTTTGCGAGAACCGGGGAGCTGTTTTTT. As protein: CASSHDFARTGELFF.

The chain carries TRBV15 and TRBJ1-5; D remains unclear. CDR3 length: 15 residues. CDR1 is LNHNV and CDR2 is YYDKDF in the germline V gene (reference sequence). V lost 0 bases and J lost 7, with 13 bases in between. The CDR3 spells CATSRDIGSEQPQHF. The DNA of the CDR3 is TGTGCCACCAGCAGAGATATAGGATCCGAGCAGCCCCAGCATTTT. The whole variable domain, filled in from reference TRBV15 and TRBJ1-5, reads DAMVIQNPRYQVTQFGKPVTLSCSQTLNHNVMYWYQQKSSQAPKLLFHYYDKDFNNEADTPDNFQSRRPNTSFCFLDIRSPGLGDTAMYLCATSRDIGSEQPQHFGDGTRLSIL.

V is TRBV5-1 and J is TRBJ2-1; TRBD2 matches at 16 bases. Germline CDR1 is SGHRS and CDR2 is YFSETQ. After removal of 4 bases from V and 10 bases from J, the junction contained 11 bases not matched to a gene. The CDR3 has 17 residues. CDR3: CASSVGTSGRAGGEQFF. The CDR3 DNA is TGCGCCAGCAGCGTGGGGACTAGCGGGAGGGCCGGAGGAGAGCAGTTCTTC.

This clone has a single count. The chain employs TRBV7-2 and TRBJ2-3, with TRBD1 matching over 11 bases. The CDR3 extends over 19 amino acids. V dropped 5 bases and J dropped 4; count of bases not matched to a gene: 17. Germline V CDR1 and CDR2: SGHTA, FQGNSA. The CDR3 DNA reads as TGTGCCAGCAGCACCCACGGGGACAGGGGGGTCCGTGGGGCAGATACGCAGTATTTT. It encodes CASSTHGDRGVRGADTQYF.

The chain carries TRBV5-1 and TRBJ2-7, with unresolved D. The CDR3 is 12 amino acids. Trimming removed 0 bases at V and 6 bases at J, with 7 bases between. The germline gives CDR1 SGHRS, CDR2 YFSETQ. The CDR3 bases are TGCGCCAGCAGCTTGGAGTTTGGCGAGCAGTACTTC. It encodes CASSLEFGEQYF.

The chain joins TRBV11-2 to TRBJ2-1, with TRBD2 matching over 8 bases. Per germline, CDR1 SGHAT and CDR2 FQNNGV. The CDR3 sequence is 19 residues long. J lost 1 base, V lost 0 bases, and 11 bases had no gene match. This CDR3 reads CASSLEWASGPTSYNEQFF. DNA for the CDR3: TGTGCCAGCAGCTTAGAGTGGGCTAGCGGGCCCACTTCCTACAATGAGCAGTTCTTC. Filled out from reference TRBV11-2 and TRBJ2-1, the complete variable domain reads EAGVAQSPRYKIIEKRQSVAFWCNPISGHATLYWYQQILGQGPKLLIQFQNNGVVDDSQLPKDRFSAERLKGVDSTLKIQPAKLEDSAVYLCASSLEWASGPTSYNEQFFGPGTRLTVL.

The chain employs TRBV5-1 and TRBJ2-5; D could derive from TRBD1 or TRBD2 (6 bases each). Germline V lookup: CDR1 SGHRS, CDR2 YFSETQ. CDR3 length: 16 residues. V lost 0 bases and J lost 4, with 16 bases in between. The CDR3, as DNA: TGCGCCAGCAGCTTGGGCTTTGGGGGCGGGGCAGAGACCCAGTACTTC. Protein: CASSLGFGGGAETQYF.